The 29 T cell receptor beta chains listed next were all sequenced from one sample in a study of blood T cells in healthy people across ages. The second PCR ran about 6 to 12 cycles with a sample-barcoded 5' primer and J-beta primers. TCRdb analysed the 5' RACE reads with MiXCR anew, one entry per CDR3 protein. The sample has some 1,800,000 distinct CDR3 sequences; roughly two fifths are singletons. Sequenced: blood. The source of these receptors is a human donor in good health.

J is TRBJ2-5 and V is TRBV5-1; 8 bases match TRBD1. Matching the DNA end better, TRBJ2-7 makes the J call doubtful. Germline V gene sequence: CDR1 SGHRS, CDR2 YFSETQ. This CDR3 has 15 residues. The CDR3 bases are TGCGCCAGCAGCCGCCTGACAGGGGCGGTCTACGAGCAGTACTTC. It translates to CASSRLTGAVYEQYF.

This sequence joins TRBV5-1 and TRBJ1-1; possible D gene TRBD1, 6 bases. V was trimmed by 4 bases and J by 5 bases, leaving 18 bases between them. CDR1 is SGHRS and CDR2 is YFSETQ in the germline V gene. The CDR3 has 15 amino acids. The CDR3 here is CASSLGTPRGTEAFF. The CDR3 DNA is TGCGCCAGCAGCCTCGGGACACCCCGTGGGACTGAAGCTTTCTTT.

CDR3 DNA: TGTGCCAGCAGCTTAGGGGCGGGGGCGGATCGGGAGCTGTTTTTT. Amino acid sequence: CASSLGAGADRELFF. The gene calls are TRBV7-2 and TRBJ2-2; possible D gene TRBD2, 7 bases. V was trimmed by 1 base and J by 9 bases, leaving 15 bases between them. The CDR3 length is 15 residues. CDR1 and CDR2 from the germline V gene are SGHTA and FQGNSA.

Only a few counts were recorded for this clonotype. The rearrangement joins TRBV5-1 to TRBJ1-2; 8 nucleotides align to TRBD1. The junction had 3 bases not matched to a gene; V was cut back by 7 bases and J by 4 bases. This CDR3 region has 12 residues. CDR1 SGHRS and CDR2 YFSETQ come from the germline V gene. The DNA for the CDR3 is TGCGCCAGCGATACAGGGGGCTATGGCTACACCTTC. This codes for CASDTGGYGYTF.

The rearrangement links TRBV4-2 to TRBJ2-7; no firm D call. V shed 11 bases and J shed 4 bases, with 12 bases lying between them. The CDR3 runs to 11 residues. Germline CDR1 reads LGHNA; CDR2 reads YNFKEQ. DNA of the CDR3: TGTGCCGCAGGTGTATCGTACGAGCAGTACTTC. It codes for CAAGVSYEQYF.

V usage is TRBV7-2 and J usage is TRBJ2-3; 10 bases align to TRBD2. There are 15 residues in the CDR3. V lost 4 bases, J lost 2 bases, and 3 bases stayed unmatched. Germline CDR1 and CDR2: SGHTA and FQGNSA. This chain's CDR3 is CASSWGLAFTDTQYF. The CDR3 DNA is TGTGCCAGCAGCTGGGGACTAGCGTTCACAGATACGCAGTATTTT.

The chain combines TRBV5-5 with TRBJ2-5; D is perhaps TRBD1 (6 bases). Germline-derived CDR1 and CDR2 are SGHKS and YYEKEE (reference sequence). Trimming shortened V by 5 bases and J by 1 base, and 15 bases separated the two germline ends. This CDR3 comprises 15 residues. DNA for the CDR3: TGTGCCAGCAGTCCAGGGGCCCAGTCCCAAGAGACCCAGTACTTC. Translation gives CASSPGAQSQETQYF.

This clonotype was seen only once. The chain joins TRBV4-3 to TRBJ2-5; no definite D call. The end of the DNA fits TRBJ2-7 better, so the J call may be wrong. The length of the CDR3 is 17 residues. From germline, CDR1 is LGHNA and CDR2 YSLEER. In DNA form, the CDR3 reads TGCGCCAGCAGCCAAGACGCAGCAGGACCCACTTCCTACGAGCAGTACTTC. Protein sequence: CASSQDAAGPTSYEQYF.

In nucleotides, the CDR3 is TGTGCCAGCAGCGTAGCGTCGGGGGTTCAGGACGCGGTGCAGTACTTC. This translates into CASSVASGVQDAVQYF. The chain employs TRBV9 and TRBJ2-4; possible D gene TRBD2, 6 bases. CDR1 is SGDLS and CDR2 is YYNGEE in the germline V gene. The V end was cut by 0 bases, the J end by 13 bases, with 23 bases between. This CDR3 spans 16 amino acids.

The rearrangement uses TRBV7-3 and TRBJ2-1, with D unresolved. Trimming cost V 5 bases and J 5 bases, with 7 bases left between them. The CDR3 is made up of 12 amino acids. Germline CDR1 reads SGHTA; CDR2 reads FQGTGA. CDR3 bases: TGTGCCAGCAGCGTTGAAAACAATGAGCAGTTCTTC. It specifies CASSVENNEQFF. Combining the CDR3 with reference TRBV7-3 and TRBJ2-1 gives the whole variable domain GAGVSQTPSNKVTEKGKYVELRCDPISGHTALYWYRQSLGQGPEFLIYFQGTGAADDSGLPNDRFFAVRPEGSVSTLKIQRTERGDSAVYLCASSVENNEQFFGPGTRLTVL.

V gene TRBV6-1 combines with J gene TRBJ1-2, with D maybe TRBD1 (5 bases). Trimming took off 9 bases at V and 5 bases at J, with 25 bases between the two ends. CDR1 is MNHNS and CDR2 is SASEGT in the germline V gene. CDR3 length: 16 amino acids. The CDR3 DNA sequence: TGTGCCAGAAGTAAGATTGGTGAGGGGACGATTTATGGCTACACCTTC. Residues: CARSKIGEGTIYGYTF.

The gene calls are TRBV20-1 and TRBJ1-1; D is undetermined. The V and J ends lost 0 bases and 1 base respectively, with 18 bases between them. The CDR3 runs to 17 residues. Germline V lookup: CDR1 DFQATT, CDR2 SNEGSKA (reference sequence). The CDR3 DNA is TGCAGTGCTAGAGATGGTAACCCAGGATATTCGAACACTGAAGCTTTCTTT. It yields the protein CSARDGNPGYSNTEAFF.

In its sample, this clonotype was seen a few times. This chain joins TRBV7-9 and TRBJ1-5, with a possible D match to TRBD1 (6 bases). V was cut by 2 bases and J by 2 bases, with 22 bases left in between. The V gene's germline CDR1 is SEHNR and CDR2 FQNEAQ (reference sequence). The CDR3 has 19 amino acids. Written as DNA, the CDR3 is TGTGCCAGCAGCTTATTCGGAAACAAAAAGGGGGGAGGCAATCAGCCCCAGCATTTT. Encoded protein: CASSLFGNKKGGGNQPQHF.

DNA for the CDR3: TGCAGCGCGCAAAAAAGCCAGTTTGGTTCACCCCTCCACTTT. Protein product: CSAQKSQFGSPLHF. The gene calls are TRBV20-1 and TRBJ1-6; D gene uncertain. CDR3 length equals 14 residues. In germline, CDR1 is DFQATT, CDR2 SNEGSKA (reference sequence).

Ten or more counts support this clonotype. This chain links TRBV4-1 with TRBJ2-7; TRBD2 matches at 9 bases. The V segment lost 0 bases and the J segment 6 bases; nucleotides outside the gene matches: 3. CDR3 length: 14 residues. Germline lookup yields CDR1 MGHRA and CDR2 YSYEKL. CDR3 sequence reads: CASSQEGLAVEQYF. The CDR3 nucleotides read TGCGCCAGCAGCCAAGAGGGACTAGCAGTCGAGCAGTACTTC.

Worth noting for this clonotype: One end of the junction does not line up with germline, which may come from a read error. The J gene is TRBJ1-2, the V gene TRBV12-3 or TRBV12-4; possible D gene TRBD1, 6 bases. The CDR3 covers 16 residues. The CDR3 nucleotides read TGCGCCAGCAGTTTAAATTGGGCAGGGGCTAACTATGGCTACACCTTC. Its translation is CASSLNWAGANYGYTF.

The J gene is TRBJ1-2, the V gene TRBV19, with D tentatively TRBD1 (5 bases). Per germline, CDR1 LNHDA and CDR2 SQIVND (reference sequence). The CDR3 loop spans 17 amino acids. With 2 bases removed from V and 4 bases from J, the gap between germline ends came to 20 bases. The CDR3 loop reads CASSINSGPPLGYGYTF. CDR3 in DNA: TGTGCCAGTAGTATAAATTCGGGACCCCCATTGGGCTATGGCTACACCTTC.

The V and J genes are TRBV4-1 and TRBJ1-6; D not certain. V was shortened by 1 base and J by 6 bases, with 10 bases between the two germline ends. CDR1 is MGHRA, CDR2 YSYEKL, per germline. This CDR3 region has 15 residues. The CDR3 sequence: CASSQVDSVNSPLHF. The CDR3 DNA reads TGCGCCAGCAGCCAAGTGGATAGCGTTAATTCACCCCTCCACTTT.

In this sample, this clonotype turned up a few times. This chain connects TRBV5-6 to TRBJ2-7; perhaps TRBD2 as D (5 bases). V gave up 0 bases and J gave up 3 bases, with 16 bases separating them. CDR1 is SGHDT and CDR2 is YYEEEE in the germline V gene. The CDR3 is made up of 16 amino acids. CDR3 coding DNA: TGTGCCAGCAGCTTGGCGGCCCGTCGGGATGGCTACGAGCAGTACTTC. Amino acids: CASSLAARRDGYEQYF.

The DNA for the CDR3 is TGCGCCAGCAGCTTAACGGAGCCGACAAAAGGGCGTCCCTACGAGCAGTACTTC. It yields the protein CASSLTEPTKGRPYEQYF. This sequence joins TRBV5-1 and TRBJ2-7, with D unclear. This CDR3 has 18 amino acids. Trimming took off 2 bases at V and 2 bases at J, with 23 bases between the two ends. CDR1 SGHRS and CDR2 YFSETQ come from the germline V gene. The whole variable domain, filled in from reference TRBV5-1 and TRBJ2-7, reads KAGVTQTPRYLIKTRGQQVTLSCSPISGHRSVSWYQQTPGQGLQFLFEYFSETQRNKGNFPGRFSGRQFSNSRSEMNVSTLELGDSALYLCASSLTEPTKGRPYEQYFGPGTRLTVT.

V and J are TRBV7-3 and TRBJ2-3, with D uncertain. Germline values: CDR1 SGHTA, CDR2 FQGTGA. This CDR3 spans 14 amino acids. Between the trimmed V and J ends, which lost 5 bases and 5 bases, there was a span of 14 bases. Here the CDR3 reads CASSLLGGLDTQYF. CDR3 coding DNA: TGTGCCAGCAGCCTCCTCGGCGGTTTAGATACGCAGTATTTT. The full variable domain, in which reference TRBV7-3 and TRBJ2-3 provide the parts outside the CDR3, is GAGVSQTPSNKVTEKGKYVELRCDPISGHTALYWYRQSLGQGPEFLIYFQGTGAADDSGLPNDRFFAVRPEGSVSTLKIQRTERGDSAVYLCASSLLGGLDTQYFGPGTRLTVL.

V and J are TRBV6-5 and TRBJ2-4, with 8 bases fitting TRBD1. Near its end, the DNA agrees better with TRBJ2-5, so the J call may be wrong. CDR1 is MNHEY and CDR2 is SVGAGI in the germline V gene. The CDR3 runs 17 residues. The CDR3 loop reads CASSYTPQGAGIGTQYF. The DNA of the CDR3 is TGTGCCAGCAGTTACACACCTCAGGGGGCAGGAATAGGGACCCAGTACTTC.

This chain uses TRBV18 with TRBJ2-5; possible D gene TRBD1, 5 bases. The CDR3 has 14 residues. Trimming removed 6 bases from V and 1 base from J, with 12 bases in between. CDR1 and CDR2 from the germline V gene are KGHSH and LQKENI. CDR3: CASSPRDPQETQYF. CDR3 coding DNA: TGTGCCAGCTCCCCCAGGGATCCCCAAGAGACCCAGTACTTC. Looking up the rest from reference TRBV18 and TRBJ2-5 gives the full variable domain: NAGVMQNPRHLVRRRGQEARLRCSPMKGHSHVYWYRQLPEEGLKFMVYLQKENIIDESGMPKERFSAEFPKEGPSILRIQQVVRGDSAAYFCASSPRDPQETQYFGPGTRLLVL.

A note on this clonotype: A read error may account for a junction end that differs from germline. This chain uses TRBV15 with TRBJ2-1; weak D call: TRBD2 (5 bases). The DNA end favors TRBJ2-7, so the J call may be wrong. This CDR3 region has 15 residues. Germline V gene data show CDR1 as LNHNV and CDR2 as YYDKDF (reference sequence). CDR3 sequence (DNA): TGTGCCACCAACAGAGTAGGGAGCTCCTACAATGAGCAGTACTTC. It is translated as CATNRVGSSYNEQYF.

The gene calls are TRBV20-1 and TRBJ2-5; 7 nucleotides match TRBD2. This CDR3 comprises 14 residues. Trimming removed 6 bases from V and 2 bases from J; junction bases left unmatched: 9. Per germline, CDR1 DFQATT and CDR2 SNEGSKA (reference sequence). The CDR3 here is CSAVRRETQETQYF. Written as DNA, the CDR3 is TGCAGTGCCGTCAGGCGGGAGACACAAGAGACCCAGTACTTC.

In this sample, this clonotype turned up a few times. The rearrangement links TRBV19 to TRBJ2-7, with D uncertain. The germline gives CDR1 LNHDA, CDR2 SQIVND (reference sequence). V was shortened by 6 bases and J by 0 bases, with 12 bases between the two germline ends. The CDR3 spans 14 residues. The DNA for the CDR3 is TGTGCCAGTAGCTATCAGGAGAACTCCTACGAGCAGTACTTC. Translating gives CASSYQENSYEQYF.

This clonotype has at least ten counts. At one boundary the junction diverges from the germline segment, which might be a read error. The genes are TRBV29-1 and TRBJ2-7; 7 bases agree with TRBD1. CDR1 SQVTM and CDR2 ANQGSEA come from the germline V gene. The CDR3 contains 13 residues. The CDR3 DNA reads TGCAGCGTGGAAGGACAGGTCCCCTACGAGCAGTACTTC. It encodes CSVEGQVPYEQYF.

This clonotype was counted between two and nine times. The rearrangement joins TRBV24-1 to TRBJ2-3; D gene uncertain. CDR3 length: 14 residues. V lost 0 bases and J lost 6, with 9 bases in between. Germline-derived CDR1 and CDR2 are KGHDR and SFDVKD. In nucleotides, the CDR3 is TGTGCCACCAGTGATTTGTGGGCCGTGGATACGCAGTATTTT. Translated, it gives CATSDLWAVDTQYF.

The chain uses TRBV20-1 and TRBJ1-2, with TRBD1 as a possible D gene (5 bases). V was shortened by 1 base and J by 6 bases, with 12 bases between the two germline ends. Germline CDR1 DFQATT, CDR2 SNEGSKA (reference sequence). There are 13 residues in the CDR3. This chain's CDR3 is CSARGGFLDGYTF. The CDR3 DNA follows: TGCAGTGCTAGAGGGGGGTTCTTGGATGGCTACACCTTC.